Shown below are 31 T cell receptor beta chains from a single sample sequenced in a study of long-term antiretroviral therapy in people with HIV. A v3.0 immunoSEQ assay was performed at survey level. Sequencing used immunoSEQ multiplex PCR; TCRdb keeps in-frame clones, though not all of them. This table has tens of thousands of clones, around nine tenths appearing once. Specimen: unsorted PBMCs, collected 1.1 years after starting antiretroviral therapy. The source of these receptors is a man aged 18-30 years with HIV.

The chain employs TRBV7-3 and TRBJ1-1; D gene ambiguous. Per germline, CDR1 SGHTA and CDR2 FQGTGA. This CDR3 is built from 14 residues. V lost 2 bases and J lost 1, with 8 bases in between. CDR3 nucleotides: TGTGCCAGCAGCTTATCGGGCTGGAACACTGAAGCTTTCTTT. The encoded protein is CASSLSGWNTEAFF.

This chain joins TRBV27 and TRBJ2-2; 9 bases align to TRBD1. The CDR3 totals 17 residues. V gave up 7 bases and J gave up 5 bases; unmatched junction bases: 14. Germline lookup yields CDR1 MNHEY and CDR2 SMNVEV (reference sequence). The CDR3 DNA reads TGTGCCAGCACCCCCACCCCTACAGGGGGCGGAACCGGGGAGCTGTTTTTT. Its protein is CASTPTPTGGGTGELFF.

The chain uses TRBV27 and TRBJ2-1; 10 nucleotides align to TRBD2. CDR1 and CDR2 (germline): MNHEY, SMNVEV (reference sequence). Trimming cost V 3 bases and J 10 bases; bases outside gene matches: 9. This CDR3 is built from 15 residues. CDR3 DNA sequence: TGTGCCAGCAGTTTTTGGCTAGCGGGAGCAGGCGAGCAGTTCTTC. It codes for CASSFWLAGAGEQFF.

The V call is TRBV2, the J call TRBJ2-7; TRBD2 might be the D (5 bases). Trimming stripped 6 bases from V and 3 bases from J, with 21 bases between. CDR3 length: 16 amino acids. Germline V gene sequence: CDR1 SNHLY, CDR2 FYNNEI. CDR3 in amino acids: CASSNYFGLNLYEQYF. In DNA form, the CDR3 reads TGTGCCAGCAGCAACTACTTTGGACTGAATCTCTACGAGCAGTACTTC. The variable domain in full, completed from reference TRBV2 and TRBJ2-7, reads EPEVTQTPSHQVTQMGQEVILRCVPISNHLYFYWYRQILGQKVEFLVSFYNNEISEKSEIFDDQFSVERPDGSNFTLKIRSTKLEDSAMYFCASSNYFGLNLYEQYFGPGTRLTVT.

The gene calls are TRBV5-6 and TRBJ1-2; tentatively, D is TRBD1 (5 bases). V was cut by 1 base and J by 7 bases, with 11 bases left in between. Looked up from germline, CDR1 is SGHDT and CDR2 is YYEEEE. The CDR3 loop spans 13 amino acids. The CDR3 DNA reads TGTGCCAGCAGCTTGCCCAGGGTGGGTGGCTACACCTTC. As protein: CASSLPRVGGYTF.

In DNA, the CDR3 is TGTGCCAGCAGCTTAAATGCGGCGATGACAGATACGCAGTATTTT. It specifies CASSLNAAMTDTQYF. The chain combines TRBV7-2 with TRBJ2-3; D not resolved. Germline V gene sequence: CDR1 SGHTA, CDR2 FQGNSA. CDR3 length: 15 residues. V lost 2 bases and J 3 bases, leaving 12 bases between the germline ends.

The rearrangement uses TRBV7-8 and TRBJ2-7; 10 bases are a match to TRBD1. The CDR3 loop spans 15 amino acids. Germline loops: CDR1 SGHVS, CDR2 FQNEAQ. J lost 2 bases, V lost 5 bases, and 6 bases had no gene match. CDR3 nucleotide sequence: TGTGCCAGCAGCACCAGACAGGGGGCCACCTACGAGCAGTACTTC. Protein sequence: CASSTRQGATYEQYF. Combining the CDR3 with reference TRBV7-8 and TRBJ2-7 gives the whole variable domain GAGVSQSPRYKVAKRGQDVALRCDPISGHVSLFWYQQALGQGPEFLTYFQNEAQLDKSGLPSDRFFAERPEGSVSTLKIQRTQQEDSAVYLCASSTRQGATYEQYFGPGTRLTVT.

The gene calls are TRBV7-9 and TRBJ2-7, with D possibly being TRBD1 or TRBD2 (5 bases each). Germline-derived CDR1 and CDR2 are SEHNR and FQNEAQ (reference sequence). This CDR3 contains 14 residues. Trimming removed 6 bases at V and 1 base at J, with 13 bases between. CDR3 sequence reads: CASSAPGPSYEQYF. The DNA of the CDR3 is TGTGCCAGCAGTGCACCGGGACCATCCTACGAGCAGTACTTC.

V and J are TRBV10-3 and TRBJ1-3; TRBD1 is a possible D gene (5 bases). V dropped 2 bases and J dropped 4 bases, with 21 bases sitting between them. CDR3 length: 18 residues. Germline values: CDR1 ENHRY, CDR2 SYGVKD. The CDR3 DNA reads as TGTGCCATCAGTGAGGTTCTAAGGGGATCCCAAGCAGGAAACACCATATATTTT. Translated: CAISEVLRGSQAGNTIYF.

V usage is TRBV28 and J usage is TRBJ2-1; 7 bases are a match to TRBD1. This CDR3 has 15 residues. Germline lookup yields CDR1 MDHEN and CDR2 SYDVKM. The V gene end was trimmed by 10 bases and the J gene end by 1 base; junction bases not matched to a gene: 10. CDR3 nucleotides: TGTGCCACCTTAGGACAGGTTCGATCCTACAATGAGCAGTTCTTC. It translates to CATLGQVRSYNEQFF.

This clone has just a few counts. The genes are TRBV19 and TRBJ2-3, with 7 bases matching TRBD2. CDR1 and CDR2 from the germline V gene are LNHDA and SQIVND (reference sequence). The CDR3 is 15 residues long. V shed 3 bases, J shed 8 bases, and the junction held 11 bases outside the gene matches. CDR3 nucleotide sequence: TGTGCCAGTAGTATTCTCGCGGGAGCGGCGGGTACGCAGTATTTT. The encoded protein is CASSILAGAAGTQYF.

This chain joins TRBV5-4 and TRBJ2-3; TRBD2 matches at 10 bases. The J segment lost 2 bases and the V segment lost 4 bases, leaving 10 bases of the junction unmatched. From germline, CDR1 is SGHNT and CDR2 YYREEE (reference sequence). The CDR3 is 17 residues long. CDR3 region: CASSPGGSGGPTDTQYF. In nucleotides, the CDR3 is TGTGCCAGCAGCCCCGGGGGTAGCGGGGGGCCCACAGATACGCAGTATTTT.

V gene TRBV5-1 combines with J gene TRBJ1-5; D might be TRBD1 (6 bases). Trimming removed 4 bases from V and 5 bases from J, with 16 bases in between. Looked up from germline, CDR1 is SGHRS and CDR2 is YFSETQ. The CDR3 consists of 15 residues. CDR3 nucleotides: TGCGCCAGCAGCCCAGGGGAGGAGAATGATCAGCCCCAGCATTTT. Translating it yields CASSPGEENDQPQHF.

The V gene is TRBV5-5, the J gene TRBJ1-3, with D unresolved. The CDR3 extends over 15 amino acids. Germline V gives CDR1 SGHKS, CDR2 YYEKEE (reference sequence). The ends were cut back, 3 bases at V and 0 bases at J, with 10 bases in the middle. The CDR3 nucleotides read TGTGCCAGCAGCTCCTCAGTGGGCTCTGGAAACACCATATATTTT. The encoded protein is CASSSSVGSGNTIYF.

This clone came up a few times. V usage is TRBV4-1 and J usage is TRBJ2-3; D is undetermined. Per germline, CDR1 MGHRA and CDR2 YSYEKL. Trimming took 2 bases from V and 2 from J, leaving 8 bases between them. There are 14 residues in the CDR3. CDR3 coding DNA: TGCGCCAGCAGCCAACAAGTTGACACAGATACGCAGTATTTT. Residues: CASSQQVDTDTQYF.

The DNA of the CDR3 is TGCGCCAGCAGCTCCCACGGACTAGCGGGATGGCCTGGGAACGAGCAGTACTTC. Translated, it gives CASSSHGLAGWPGNEQYF. The chain has TRBV5-1 and TRBJ2-7; 12 nucleotides match TRBD2. Germline loops: CDR1 SGHRS, CDR2 YFSETQ. This CDR3 is 18 amino acids long. V was clipped by 3 bases and J by 5 bases; unmatched bases: 15.

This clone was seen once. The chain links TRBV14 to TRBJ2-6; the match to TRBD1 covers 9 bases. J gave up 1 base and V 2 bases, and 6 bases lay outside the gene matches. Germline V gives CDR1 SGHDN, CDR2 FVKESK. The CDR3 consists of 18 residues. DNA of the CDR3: TGTGCCAGCAGCCAAAACAGGGGGCTGGGTTCTGGGGCCAACGTCCTGACTTTC. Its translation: CASSQNRGLGSGANVLTF.

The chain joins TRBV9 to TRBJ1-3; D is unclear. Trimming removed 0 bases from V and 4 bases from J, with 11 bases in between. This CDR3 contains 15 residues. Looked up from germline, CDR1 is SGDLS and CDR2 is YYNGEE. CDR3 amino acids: CASSVALGGGNTIYF. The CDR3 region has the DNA TGTGCCAGCAGCGTAGCTTTGGGAGGCGGAAACACCATATATTTT.

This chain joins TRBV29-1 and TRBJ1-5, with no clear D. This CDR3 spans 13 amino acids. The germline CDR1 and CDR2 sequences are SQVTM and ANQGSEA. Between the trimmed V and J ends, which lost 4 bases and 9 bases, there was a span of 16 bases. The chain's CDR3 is CSVVVGSAGPQHF. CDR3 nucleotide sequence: TGCAGCGTTGTAGTCGGAAGCGCAGGGCCCCAGCATTTT.

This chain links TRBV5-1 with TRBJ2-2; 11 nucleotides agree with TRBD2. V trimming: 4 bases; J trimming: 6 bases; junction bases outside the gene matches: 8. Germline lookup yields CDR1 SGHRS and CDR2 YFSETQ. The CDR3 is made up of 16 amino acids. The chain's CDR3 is CASSPAGSGGAGELFF. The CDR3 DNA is TGCGCCAGCAGCCCGGCCGGTAGCGGGGGGGCCGGGGAGCTGTTTTTT.

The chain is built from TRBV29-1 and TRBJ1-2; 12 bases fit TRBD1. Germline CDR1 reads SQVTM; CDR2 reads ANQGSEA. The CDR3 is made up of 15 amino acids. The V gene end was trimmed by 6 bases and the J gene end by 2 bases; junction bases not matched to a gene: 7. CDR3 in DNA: TGCAGCGTCCCGGGACAGGGGGCCCTCAACTATGGCTACACCTTC. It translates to CSVPGQGALNYGYTF.

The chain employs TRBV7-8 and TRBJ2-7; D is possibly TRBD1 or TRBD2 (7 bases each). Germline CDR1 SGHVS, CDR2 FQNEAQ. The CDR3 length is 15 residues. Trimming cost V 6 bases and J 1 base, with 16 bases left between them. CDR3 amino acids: CASSLNRGLSYEQYF. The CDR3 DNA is TGTGCCAGCAGTCTTAACAGGGGACTATCCTACGAGCAGTACTTC.

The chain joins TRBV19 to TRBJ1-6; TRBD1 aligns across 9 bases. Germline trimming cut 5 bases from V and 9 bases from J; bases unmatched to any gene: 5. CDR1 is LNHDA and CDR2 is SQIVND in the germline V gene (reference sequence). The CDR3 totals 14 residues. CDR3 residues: CASSSDRGGSPLHF. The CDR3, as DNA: TGTGCCAGTAGTTCGGACAGGGGTGGTTCACCCCTCCACTTT.

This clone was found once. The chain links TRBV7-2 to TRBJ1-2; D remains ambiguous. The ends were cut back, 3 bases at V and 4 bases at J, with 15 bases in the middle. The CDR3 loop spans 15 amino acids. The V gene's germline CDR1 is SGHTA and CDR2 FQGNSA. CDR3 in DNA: TGTGCCAGCAGCTTTTGGACCTCCCCTATCTATGGCTACACCTTC. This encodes CASSFWTSPIYGYTF.

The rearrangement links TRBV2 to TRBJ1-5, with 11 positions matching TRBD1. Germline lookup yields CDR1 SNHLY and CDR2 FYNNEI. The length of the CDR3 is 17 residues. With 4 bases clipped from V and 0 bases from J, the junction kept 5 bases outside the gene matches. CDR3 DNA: TGTGCCAGCAGTGGATGGGACAGGGGGTATAGCAATCAGCCCCAGCATTTT. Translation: CASSGWDRGYSNQPQHF. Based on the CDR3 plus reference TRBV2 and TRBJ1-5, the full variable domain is EPEVTQTPSHQVTQMGQEVILRCVPISNHLYFYWYRQILGQKVEFLVSFYNNEISEKSEIFDDQFSVERPDGSNFTLKIRSTKLEDSAMYFCASSGWDRGYSNQPQHFGDGTRLSIL.

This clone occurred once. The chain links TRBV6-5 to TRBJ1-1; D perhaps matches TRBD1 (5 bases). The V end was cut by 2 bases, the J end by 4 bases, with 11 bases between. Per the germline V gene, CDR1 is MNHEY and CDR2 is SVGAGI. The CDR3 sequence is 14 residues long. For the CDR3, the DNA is TGTGCCAGCAGTTACGTAGGGGAAGGCACTGAAGCTTTCTTT. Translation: CASSYVGEGTEAFF.

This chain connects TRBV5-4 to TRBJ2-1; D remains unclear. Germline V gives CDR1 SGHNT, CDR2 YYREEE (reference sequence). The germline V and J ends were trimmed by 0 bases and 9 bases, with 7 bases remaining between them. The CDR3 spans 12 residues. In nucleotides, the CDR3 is TGTGCCAGCAGCTTGGATGCACGTGAGCAGTTCTTC. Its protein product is CASSLDAREQFF. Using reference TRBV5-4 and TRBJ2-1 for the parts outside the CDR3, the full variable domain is ETGVTQSPTHLIKTRGQQVTLRCSSQSGHNTVSWYQQALGQGPQFIFQYYREEENGRGNFPPRFSGLQFPNYSSELNVNALELDDSALYLCASSLDAREQFFGPGTRLTVL.

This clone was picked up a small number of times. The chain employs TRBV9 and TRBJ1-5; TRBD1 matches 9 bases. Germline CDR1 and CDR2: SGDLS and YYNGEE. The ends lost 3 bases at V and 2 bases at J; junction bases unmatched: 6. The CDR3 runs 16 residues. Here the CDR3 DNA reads TGTGCCAGCAGCGACGGGACAGGGAGAGGCAATCAGCCCCAGCATTTT. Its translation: CASSDGTGRGNQPQHF.

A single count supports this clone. The CDR3 DNA sequence: TGCGCCAGCAGCCAAGAAGTCGGGAATGAGCAGTTCTTC. Its translation is CASSQEVGNEQFF. The gene calls are TRBV4-1 and TRBJ2-1, with unresolved D. V was clipped by 0 bases and J by 7 bases, with 7 bases between them. The CDR3 loop spans 13 amino acids. Per the germline V gene, CDR1 is MGHRA and CDR2 is YSYEKL.

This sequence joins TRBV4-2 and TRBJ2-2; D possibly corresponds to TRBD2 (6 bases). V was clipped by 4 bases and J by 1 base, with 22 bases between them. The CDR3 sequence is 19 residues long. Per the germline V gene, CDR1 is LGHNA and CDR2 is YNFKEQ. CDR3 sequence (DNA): TGTGCCAGCAGCCCCTTGTCAATAACGGCGGGGAAGAACACCGGGGAGCTGTTTTTT. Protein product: CASSPLSITAGKNTGELFF.

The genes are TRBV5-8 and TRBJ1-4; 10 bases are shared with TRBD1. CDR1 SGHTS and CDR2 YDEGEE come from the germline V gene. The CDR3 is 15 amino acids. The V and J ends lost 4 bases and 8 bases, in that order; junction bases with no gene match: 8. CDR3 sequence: CASSVTGTGDEKLFF. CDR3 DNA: TGTGCCAGCAGCGTCACCGGGACAGGGGACGAAAAACTGTTTTTT.